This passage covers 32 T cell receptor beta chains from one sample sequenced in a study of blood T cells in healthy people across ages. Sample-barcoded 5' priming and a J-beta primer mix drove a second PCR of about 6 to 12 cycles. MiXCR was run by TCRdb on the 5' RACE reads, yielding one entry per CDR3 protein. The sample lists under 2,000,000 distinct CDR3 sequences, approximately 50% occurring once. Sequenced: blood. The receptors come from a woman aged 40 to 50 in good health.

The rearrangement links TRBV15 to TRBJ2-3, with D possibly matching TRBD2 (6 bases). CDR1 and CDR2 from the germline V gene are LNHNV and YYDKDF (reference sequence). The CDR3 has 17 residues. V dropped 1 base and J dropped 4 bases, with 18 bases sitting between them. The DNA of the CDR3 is TGTGCCACCAGCAGAGGGGTCTACGGGGGATTCGCAGATACGCAGTATTTT. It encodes CATSRGVYGGFADTQYF.

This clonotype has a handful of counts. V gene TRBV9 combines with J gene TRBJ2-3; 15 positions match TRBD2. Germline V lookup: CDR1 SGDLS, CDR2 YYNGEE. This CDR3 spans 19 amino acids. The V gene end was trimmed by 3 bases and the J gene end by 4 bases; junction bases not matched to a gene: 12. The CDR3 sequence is CASSERTSGGAYNPDTQYF. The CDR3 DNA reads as TGTGCCAGCAGCGAGAGGACTAGCGGGGGGGCTTATAACCCAGATACGCAGTATTTT.

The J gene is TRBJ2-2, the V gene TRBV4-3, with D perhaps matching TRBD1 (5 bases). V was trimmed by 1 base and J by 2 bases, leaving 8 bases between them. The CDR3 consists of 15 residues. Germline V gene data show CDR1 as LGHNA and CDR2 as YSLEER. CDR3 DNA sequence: TGCGCCAGCAGCCAAGGACAGATTAACACCGGGGAGCTGTTTTTT. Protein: CASSQGQINTGELFF.

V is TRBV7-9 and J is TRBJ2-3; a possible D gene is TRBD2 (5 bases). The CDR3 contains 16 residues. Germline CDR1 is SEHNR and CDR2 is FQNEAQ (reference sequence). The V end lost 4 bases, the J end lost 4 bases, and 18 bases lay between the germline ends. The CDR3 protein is CASSWRVVLRADTQYF. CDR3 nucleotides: TGTGCCAGCAGCTGGCGTGTAGTCCTGAGGGCAGATACGCAGTATTTT. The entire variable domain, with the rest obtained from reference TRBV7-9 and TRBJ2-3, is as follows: DTGVSQNPRHKITKRGQNVTFRCDPISEHNRLYWYRQTLGQGPEFLTYFQNEAQLEKSRLLSDRFSAERPKGSFSTLEIQRTEQGDSAMYLCASSWRVVLRADTQYFGPGTRLTVL.

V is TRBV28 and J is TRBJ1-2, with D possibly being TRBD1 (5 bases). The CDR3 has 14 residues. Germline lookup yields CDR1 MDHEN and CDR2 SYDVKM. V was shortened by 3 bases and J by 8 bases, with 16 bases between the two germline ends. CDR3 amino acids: CASSLQGWGEGYTF. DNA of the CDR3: TGTGCCAGCAGTTTGCAGGGATGGGGTGAAGGCTACACCTTC.

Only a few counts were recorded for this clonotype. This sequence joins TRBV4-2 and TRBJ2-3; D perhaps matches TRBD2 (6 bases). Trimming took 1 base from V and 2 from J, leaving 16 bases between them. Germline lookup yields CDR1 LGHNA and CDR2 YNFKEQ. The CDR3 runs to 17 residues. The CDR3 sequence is CASSQVPVGGNTDTQYF. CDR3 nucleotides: TGTGCCAGCAGCCAAGTACCGGTCGGGGGAAACACAGATACGCAGTATTTT.

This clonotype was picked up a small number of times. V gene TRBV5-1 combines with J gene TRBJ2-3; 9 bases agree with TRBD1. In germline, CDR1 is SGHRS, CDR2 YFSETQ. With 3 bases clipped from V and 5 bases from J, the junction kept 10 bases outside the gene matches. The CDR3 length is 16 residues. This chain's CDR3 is CASSSRAQGAKDTQYF. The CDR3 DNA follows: TGCGCCAGCAGCTCCCGAGCACAGGGGGCGAAAGATACGCAGTATTTT.

The CDR3 protein is CASSETGRGAKNIQYF. CDR3 nucleotide sequence: TGTGCCAGCAGTGAAACAGGCCGCGGGGCCAAAAACATTCAGTACTTC. The chain is built from TRBV25-1 and TRBJ2-4; perhaps D is TRBD1 or TRBD2 (5 bases each). Trimming took 2 bases from V and 1 from J, leaving 12 bases between them. Looked up from germline, CDR1 is MGHDK and CDR2 is SYGVNS. This CDR3 contains 16 residues.

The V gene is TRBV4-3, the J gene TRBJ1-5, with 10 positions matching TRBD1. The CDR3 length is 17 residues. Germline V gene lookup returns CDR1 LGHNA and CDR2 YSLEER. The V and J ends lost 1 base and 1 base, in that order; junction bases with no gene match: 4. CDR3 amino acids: CASSQGAGQGSNQPQHF. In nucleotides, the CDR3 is TGCGCCAGCAGCCAAGGGGCGGGACAGGGGAGCAATCAGCCCCAGCATTTT.

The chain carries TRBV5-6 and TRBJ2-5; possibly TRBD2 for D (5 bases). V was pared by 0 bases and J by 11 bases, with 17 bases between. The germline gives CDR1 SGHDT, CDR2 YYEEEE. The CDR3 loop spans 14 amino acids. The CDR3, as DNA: TGTGCCAGCAGCTTGGCCACCGGGGTGGGTGAGCAGTACTTC. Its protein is CASSLATGVGEQYF.

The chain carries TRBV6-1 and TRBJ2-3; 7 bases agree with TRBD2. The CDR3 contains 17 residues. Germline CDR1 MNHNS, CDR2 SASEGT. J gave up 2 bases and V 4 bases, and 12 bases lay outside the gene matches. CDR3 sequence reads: CASSARALSGDTDTQYF. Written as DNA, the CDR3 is TGTGCCAGCAGTGCACGAGCGTTAAGCGGGGACACAGATACGCAGTATTTT.

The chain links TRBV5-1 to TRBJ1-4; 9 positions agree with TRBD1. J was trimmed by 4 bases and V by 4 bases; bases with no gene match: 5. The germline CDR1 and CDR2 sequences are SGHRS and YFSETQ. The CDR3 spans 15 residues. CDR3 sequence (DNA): TGCGCCAGCAGCGGGGGACAGGGTCTTAATGAAAAACTGTTTTTT. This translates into CASSGGQGLNEKLFF.

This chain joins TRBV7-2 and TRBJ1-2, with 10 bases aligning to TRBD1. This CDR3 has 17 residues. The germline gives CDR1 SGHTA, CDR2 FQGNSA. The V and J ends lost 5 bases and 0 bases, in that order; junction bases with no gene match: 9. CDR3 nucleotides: TGTGCCAGCAGCCTGGGGACAGGGGAATTAGCTAACTATGGCTACACCTTC. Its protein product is CASSLGTGELANYGYTF. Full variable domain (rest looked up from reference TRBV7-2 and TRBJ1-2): GAGVSQSPSNKVTEKGKDVELRCDPISGHTALYWYRQSLGQGLEFLIYFQGNSAPDKSGLPSDRFSAERTGGSVSTLTIQRTQQEDSAVYLCASSLGTGELANYGYTFGSGTRLTVV.

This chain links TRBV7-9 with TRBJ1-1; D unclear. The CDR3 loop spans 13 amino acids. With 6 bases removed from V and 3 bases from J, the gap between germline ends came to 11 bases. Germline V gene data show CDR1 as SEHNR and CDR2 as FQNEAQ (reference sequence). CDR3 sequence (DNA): TGTGCCAGCAGTTTCGTGCTAGACACTGAAGCTTTCTTT. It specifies CASSFVLDTEAFF.

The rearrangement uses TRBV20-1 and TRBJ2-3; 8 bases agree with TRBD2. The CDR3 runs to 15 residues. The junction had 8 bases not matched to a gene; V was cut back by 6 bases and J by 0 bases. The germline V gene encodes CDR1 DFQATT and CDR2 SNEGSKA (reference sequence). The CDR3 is CSAPGIAGSTDTQYF. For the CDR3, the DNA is TGCAGTGCCCCCGGTATAGCGGGGAGCACAGATACGCAGTATTTT.

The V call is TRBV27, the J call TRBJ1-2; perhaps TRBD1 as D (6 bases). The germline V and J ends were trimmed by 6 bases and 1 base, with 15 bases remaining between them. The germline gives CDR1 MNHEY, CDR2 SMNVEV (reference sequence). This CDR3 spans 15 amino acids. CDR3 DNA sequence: TGTGCCAGCAGACCCCGGGAGGGGGTTAACTATGGCTACACCTTC. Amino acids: CASRPREGVNYGYTF.

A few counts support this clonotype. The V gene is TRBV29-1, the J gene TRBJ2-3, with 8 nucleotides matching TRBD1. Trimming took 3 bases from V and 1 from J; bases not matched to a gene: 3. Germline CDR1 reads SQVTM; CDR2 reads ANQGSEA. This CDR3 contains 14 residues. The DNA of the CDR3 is TGCAGCGTTGATTCAGGGGGCGGCACAGATACGCAGTATTTT. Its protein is CSVDSGGGTDTQYF.

CDR3 nucleotide sequence: TGTGCCAGCAGCCAAGAGAGTGAGGGGGCGGTCGGCTACACCTTC. Amino acids: CASSQESEGAVGYTF. The V gene is TRBV14, the J gene TRBJ1-2; 7 bases are a match to TRBD1. The ends lost 0 bases at V and 8 bases at J; junction bases unmatched: 9. CDR3 length: 15 residues. Per germline, CDR1 SGHDN and CDR2 FVKESK.

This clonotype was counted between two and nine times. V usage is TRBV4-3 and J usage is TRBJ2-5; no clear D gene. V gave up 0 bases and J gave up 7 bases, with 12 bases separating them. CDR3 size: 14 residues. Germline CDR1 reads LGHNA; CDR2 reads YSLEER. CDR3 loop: CASSQDASISTQYF. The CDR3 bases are TGCGCCAGCAGCCAAGACGCTTCGATTTCGACCCAGTACTTC.

CDR3 residues: CATSNFLDTQYF. Here the CDR3 DNA reads TGTGCCACCAGCAATTTTTTAGATACGCAGTATTTT. The chain combines TRBV15 with TRBJ2-3; D is undetermined. This CDR3 is 12 amino acids long. V gave up 4 bases and J gave up 5 bases, with 7 bases separating them. Germline V gene lookup returns CDR1 LNHNV and CDR2 YYDKDF (reference sequence).

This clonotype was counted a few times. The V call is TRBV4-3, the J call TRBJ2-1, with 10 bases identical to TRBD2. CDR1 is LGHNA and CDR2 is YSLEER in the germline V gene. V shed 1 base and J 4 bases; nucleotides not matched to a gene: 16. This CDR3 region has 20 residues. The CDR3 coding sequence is TGCGCCAGCAGCCAAGTGCGTCCAGGGCGAGCGGGGGGGGGTTACAATGAGCAGTTCTTC. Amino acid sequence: CASSQVRPGRAGGGYNEQFF.

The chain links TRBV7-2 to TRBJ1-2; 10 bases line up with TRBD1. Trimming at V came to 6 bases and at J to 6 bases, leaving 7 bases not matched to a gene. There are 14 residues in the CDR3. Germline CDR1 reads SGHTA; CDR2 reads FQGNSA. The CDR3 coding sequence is TGTGCCAGCAGATCTGGGACAGGGGTTGATGGCTACACCTTC. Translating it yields CASRSGTGVDGYTF.

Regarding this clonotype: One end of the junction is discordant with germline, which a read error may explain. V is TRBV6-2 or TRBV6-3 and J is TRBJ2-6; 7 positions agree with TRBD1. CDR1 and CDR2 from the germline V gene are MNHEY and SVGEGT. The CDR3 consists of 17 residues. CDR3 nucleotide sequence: TGTGCCGGCAGTTCAGCGACAGGGTTGGAGGGGGCCAACGTCCTGACTTTC. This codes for CAGSSATGLEGANVLTF.

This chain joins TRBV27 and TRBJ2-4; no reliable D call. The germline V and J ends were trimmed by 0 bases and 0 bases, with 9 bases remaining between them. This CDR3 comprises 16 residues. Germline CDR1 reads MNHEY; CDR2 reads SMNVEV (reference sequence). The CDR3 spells CASSLSFGLAKNIQYF. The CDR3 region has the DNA TGTGCCAGCAGTTTATCCTTTGGGTTAGCCAAAAACATTCAGTACTTC.

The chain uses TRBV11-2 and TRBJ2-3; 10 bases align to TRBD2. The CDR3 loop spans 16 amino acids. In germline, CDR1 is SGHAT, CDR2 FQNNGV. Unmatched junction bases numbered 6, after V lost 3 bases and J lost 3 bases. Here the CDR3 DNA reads TGTGCCAGCAGCTTCACTCTAGCGGGGGTAACAGATACGCAGTATTTT. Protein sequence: CASSFTLAGVTDTQYF. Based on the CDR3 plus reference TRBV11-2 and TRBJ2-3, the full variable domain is EAGVAQSPRYKIIEKRQSVAFWCNPISGHATLYWYQQILGQGPKLLIQFQNNGVVDDSQLPKDRFSAERLKGVDSTLKIQPAKLEDSAVYLCASSFTLAGVTDTQYFGPGTRLTVL.

The CDR3 spells CASRPGLEGETQYF. CDR3 DNA: TGTGCCAGCAGGCCGGGCCTGGAGGGGGAGACCCAGTACTTC. This chain connects TRBV2 to TRBJ2-5, with D perhaps matching TRBD2 (6 bases). The CDR3 is 14 amino acids. CDR1 and CDR2 from the germline V gene are SNHLY and FYNNEI. The V end lost 6 bases, the J end lost 5 bases, and 16 bases lay between the germline ends.

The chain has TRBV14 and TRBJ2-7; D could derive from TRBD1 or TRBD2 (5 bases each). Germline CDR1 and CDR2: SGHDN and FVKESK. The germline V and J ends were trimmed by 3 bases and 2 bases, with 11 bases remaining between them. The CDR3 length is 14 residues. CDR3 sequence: CASSQTVGPYEQYF. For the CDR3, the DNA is TGTGCCAGCAGCCAGACCGTGGGACCCTACGAGCAGTACTTC.

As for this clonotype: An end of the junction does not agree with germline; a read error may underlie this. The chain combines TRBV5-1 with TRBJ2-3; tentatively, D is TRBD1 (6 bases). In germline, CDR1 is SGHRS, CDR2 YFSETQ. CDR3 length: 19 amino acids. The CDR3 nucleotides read TGCGCCAGCAGCTCCCCGTCCGACAGGCCCCTTGGCAGCATAGATACGCAGTATTTT. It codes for CASSSPSDRPLGSIDTQYF.

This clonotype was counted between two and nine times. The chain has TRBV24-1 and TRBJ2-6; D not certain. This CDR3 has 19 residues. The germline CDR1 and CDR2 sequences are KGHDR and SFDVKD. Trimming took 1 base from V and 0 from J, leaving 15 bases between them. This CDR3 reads CATSDFGTADPSGANVLTF. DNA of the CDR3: TGTGCCACCAGTGATTTTGGTACGGCAGACCCCTCTGGGGCCAACGTCCTGACTTTC.

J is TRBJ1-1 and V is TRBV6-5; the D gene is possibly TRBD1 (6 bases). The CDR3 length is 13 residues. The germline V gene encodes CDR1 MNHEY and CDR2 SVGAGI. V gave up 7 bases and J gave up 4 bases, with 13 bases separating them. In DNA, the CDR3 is TGTGCCAGCAAGCTCCGAGGGGGCACTGAAGCTTTCTTT. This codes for CASKLRGGTEAFF.

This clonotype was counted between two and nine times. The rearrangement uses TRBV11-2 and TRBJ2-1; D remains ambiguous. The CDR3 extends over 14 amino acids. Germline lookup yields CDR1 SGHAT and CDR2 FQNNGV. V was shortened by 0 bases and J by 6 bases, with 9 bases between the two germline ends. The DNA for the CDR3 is TGTGCCAGCAGCTTAGAAAGGGTCGGCAATGAGCAGTTCTTC. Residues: CASSLERVGNEQFF.

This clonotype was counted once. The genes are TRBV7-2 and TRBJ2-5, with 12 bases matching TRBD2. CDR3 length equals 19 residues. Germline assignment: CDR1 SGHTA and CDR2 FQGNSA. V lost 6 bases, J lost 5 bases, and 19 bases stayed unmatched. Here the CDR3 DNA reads TGTGCCAGCAGTAGACAGGGGGTCGCACTAGCGGGAGGTCGGGAGACCCAGTACTTC. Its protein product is CASSRQGVALAGGRETQYF.